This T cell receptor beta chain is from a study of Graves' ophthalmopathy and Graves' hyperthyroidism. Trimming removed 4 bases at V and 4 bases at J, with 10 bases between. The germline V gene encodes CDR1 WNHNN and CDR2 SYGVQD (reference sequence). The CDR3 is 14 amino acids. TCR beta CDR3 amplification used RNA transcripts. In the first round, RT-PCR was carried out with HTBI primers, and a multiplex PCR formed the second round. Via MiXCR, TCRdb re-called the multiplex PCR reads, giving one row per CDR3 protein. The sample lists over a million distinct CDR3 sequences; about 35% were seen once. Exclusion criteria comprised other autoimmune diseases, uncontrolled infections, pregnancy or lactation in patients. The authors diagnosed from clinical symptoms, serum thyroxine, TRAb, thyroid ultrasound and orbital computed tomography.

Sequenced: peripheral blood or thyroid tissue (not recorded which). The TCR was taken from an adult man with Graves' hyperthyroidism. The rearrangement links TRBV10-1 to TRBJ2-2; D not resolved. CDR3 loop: CASSGKTSTGELFF. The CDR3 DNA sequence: TGCGCCAGCAGTGGGAAAACCTCCACCGGGGAGCTGTTTTTT.